The text below deals with one T cell receptor (beta chain). Its target is unknown. Germline CDR1 MDHEN, CDR2 SYDVKM. V was cut by 6 bases and J by 4 bases, with 7 bases left in between. The length of the CDR3 is 13 residues. TCRdb's copy holds only in-frame clones and misses some; the assay was immunoSEQ multiplex PCR. Found here are around 58,000 clones, approximately 79% of them singletons; the top ten hold around 9.6%. This sample is part of a study of T cell responses to AZD1222 COVID-19 vaccine. Study at large: The analysis combined second doses at about 4 or about 12 weeks.

Study observations and caveats: Two doses of AZD1222 preceded a rise in Spike-specific TCR breadth and depth.

This TCR derives from an adult in good health. Here the sequenced sample was peripheral blood, taken on day 0 of AZD1222 vaccination. V is TRBV28 and J is TRBJ2-6; D remains ambiguous. CDR3 in DNA: TGTGCCAGCAGGCCGCGGGGGGCCAACGTCCTGACTTTC. Its translation is CASRPRGANVLTF.